The T cell receptor (beta chain) described here comes from a study of blood T cell repertoires in COVID-19. Whole-study context: T cells, B-cell-depleted T cells, or PBMCs supplied cDNA or gDNA.

TCRdb's copy holds only in-frame clones and misses some; the assay was immunoSEQ multiplex PCR. The sample consists of about 290,000 clones, around 90% of them appearing once. V lost 6 bases and J 1 base, leaving 9 bases between the germline ends. This CDR3 spans 13 amino acids. Germline V gene sequence: CDR1 KGHSH, CDR2 LQKENI. Sequenced material: PBMCs or T cells enriched from blood (not recorded which). This TCR was sampled from a woman in her thirties or forties who had recovered from COVID-19. V and J are TRBV18 and TRBJ1-1; the D is unclear. The CDR3 nucleotides read TGTGCCAGCTCGGCCAGGAAGAACACTGAAGCTTTCTTT. Translating it yields CASSARKNTEAFF.